The present entry profiles one TCR beta chain with its context. Its antigen is not known. The data were taken from a study of graft-versus-host responses after intestinal transplantation. Study background: Once they had received anti-thymocyte globulin induction, all recipients took tacrolimus and steroids for three to four years. The study, taken as a whole, reports: Detected in recipient marrow were GvH clones, some of which were first observed in ileum or blood.

Using immunoSEQ multiplex PCR, the repertoire was profiled, and TCRdb retains in-frame clones only, with some absent. The sample shows about 100,000 clones, 75% to 95% of them seen only once. CDR3 length equals 15 residues. CDR1 is SGHAT, CDR2 FQNNGV, per germline. V trimming: 5 bases; J trimming: 2 bases; junction bases outside the gene matches: 5. The V and J genes are TRBV11-2 and TRBJ1-3; 8 bases are a match to TRBD1. The origin of this receptor is a human patient who received an intestinal transplant, so some T cells may come from the graft donor. The sequences come from PBMCs, collected 450 to 460 days after intestinal transplant. The CDR3 nucleotides are TGTGCCAGCAGCCCGCTACAGGGGGCTGGAAACACCATATATTTT. This encodes CASSPLQGAGNTIYF.